Following are 20 T cell receptor beta chains from one sample sequenced in a study of blood T cell repertoires in COVID-19. The table came from immunoSEQ multiplex PCR; TCRdb's copy has only in-frame clones and leaves some out. The sample contains roughly 70,000 clones, more than 90% of which appear only once. What was sequenced was peripheral blood. The receptor set was obtained from a human donor with active COVID-19. The donor label of this sample is uncertain.

The V gene is TRBV28, the J gene TRBJ1-6; D gene ambiguous. Germline lookup yields CDR1 MDHEN and CDR2 SYDVKM. Trimming shortened V by 2 bases and J by 5 bases, and 10 bases separated the two germline ends. CDR3 size: 15 residues. CDR3 sequence reads: CASSLIAANNSPLHF. In DNA form, the CDR3 reads TGTGCCAGCAGTTTAATTGCTGCTAATAATTCACCCCTCCACTTT.

The V gene is TRBV7-2, the J gene TRBJ1-1, with TRBD1 matching over 8 bases. V trimming: 7 bases; J trimming: 6 bases; junction bases outside the gene matches: 10. CDR3 length: 14 residues. CDR1 is SGHTA and CDR2 is FQGNSA in the germline V gene. This CDR3 is CASTPGQGYPEAFF. CDR3 coding DNA: TGTGCCAGCACCCCTGGACAGGGATACCCTGAAGCTTTCTTT.

The chain joins TRBV6-2 or TRBV6-3 to TRBJ1-2, with 7 bases that match TRBD1. The CDR3 runs 15 residues. Germline CDR1 and CDR2: MNHEY and SVGEGT. J was trimmed by 3 bases and V by 2 bases; bases with no gene match: 6. The CDR3 sequence: CASSYAGQLYYGYTF. In DNA, the CDR3 is TGTGCCAGCAGTTACGCGGGACAGCTCTACTATGGCTACACCTTC.

This chain joins TRBV28 and TRBJ1-5; perhaps TRBD1 as D (6 bases). There are 14 residues in the CDR3. Trimming pared 4 bases from V and 5 bases from J, leaving 12 bases between. CDR1 is MDHEN, CDR2 SYDVKM, per germline. CDR3 loop: CASSSPQGYQPQHF. CDR3 nucleotides: TGTGCCAGCAGTTCCCCCCAGGGGTATCAGCCCCAGCATTTT.

This chain links TRBV6-5 with TRBJ1-2; maybe TRBD1 (5 bases). Deletions cut 2 bases from V and 3 bases from J, with 10 bases between. The CDR3 is 14 amino acids. Germline values: CDR1 MNHEY, CDR2 SVGAGI. DNA of the CDR3: TGTGCCAGCAGTTACCTAGACAGCCACTATGGCTACACCTTC. Amino acids: CASSYLDSHYGYTF.

The V call is TRBV12-3 or TRBV12-4, the J call TRBJ2-5, with D possibly TRBD2 on 6 matching bases. V was shortened by 4 bases and J by 3 bases, with 9 bases between the two germline ends. The CDR3 spans 13 residues. Here the CDR3 DNA reads TGTGCCAGCAGTTCGGACTATGAAGAGACCCAGTACTTC. It specifies CASSSDYEETQYF.

CDR3 bases: TGCGCCAGCAGCCCCCAGGGTGTCAGCGAGCAGTACTTC. Protein: CASSPQGVSEQYF. The chain uses TRBV5-1 and TRBJ2-7; D is perhaps TRBD1 (5 bases). Germline CDR1 is SGHRS and CDR2 is YFSETQ. V gave up 4 bases and J gave up 6 bases, with 14 bases separating them. The CDR3 is 13 amino acids.

The V call is TRBV28, the J call TRBJ1-5; 9 bases map to TRBD1. With 8 bases clipped from V and 6 bases from J, the junction kept 5 bases outside the gene matches. The CDR3 spans 13 residues. Germline lookup yields CDR1 MDHEN and CDR2 SYDVKM. Here the CDR3 DNA reads TGTGCCAGCCAGACAGGGGGGATTCAGCCCCAGCATTTT. Amino acid sequence: CASQTGGIQPQHF.

V and J are TRBV11-2 and TRBJ2-7; D is undetermined. Germline V gives CDR1 SGHAT, CDR2 FQNNGV. This CDR3 contains 14 residues. V was cut by 1 base and J by 2 bases, with 9 bases left in between. CDR3 DNA sequence: TGTGCCAGCAGCTTAGCGACTCGGCCCTACGAGCAGTACTTC. This translates into CASSLATRPYEQYF.

V is TRBV2 and J is TRBJ2-7; 8 nucleotides line up with TRBD1. The germline V gene has CDR1 SNHLY and CDR2 FYNNEI. The length of the CDR3 is 12 residues. The junction had 4 bases not matched to a gene; V was cut back by 9 bases and J by 3 bases. The CDR3 DNA is TGTGCCAGTCAGGGACAGGTCTACGAGCAGTACTTC. It is translated as CASQGQVYEQYF. The full variable domain, in which reference TRBV2 and TRBJ2-7 provide the parts outside the CDR3, is EPEVTQTPSHQVTQMGQEVILRCVPISNHLYFYWYRQILGQKVEFLVSFYNNEISEKSEIFDDQFSVERPDGSNFTLKIRSTKLEDSAMYFCASQGQVYEQYFGPGTRLTVT.

The rearrangement joins TRBV4-3 to TRBJ2-1; TRBD2 aligns across 7 bases. There are 16 residues in the CDR3. V was clipped by 4 bases and J by 0 bases; unmatched bases: 6. Germline assignment: CDR1 LGHNA and CDR2 YSLEER. CDR3 sequence: CASSLSGGSSYNEQFF. The DNA of the CDR3 is TGCGCCAGCAGCCTTAGCGGCGGGAGCTCCTACAATGAGCAGTTCTTC.

V and J are TRBV5-6 and TRBJ1-6; possibly TRBD1 for D (5 bases). Germline values: CDR1 SGHDT, CDR2 YYEEEE. The CDR3 is 13 amino acids. V was clipped by 2 bases and J by 8 bases, with 8 bases between them. CDR3 sequence (DNA): TGTGCCAGCAGCTTAAGGGGTTATTCACCCCTCCACTTT. It codes for CASSLRGYSPLHF.

The V call is TRBV6-6, the J call TRBJ1-2; D gene ambiguous. The CDR3 totals 11 residues. V gave up 4 bases and J gave up 6 bases, with 6 bases separating them. Germline V CDR1 and CDR2: MNHNY, SVGAGI (reference sequence). The CDR3 sequence is CASSLRDGYTF. CDR3 nucleotides: TGTGCCAGCAGTTTGCGGGATGGCTACACCTTC.

The genes are TRBV18 and TRBJ2-1; 10 positions match TRBD2. Looked up from germline, CDR1 is KGHSH and CDR2 is LQKENI. The J segment lost 8 bases and the V segment lost 3 bases, leaving 7 bases of the junction unmatched. CDR3 length: 15 residues. CDR3 residues: CASSPMVAGGYEQFF. The CDR3, as DNA: TGTGCCAGCTCACCGATGGTAGCGGGAGGTTATGAGCAGTTCTTC.

Only a few counts were recorded for this clone. The chain carries TRBV6-2 or TRBV6-3 and TRBJ2-2, with D uncertain. Germline CDR1 reads MNHEY; CDR2 reads SVGEGT. The CDR3 contains 14 residues. V lost 2 bases to trimming and J lost 1 base, with 5 bases between them. CDR3 protein: CASSYLRNTGELFF. CDR3 sequence (DNA): TGTGCCAGCAGTTACCTCAGGAACACCGGGGAGCTGTTTTTT.

The rearrangement joins TRBV10-3 to TRBJ1-1; D possibly corresponds to TRBD1 (5 bases). The V end lost 6 bases, the J end lost 3 bases, and 14 bases lay between the germline ends. The CDR3 has 14 residues. Germline V gives CDR1 ENHRY, CDR2 SYGVKD. Written as DNA, the CDR3 is TGTGCCATCAGGGGGGGGTCGTCCTACACTGAAGCTTTCTTT. Translation: CAIRGGSSYTEAFF.

The chain recombines TRBV28 with TRBJ1-1, with TRBD1 identical over 7 bases. Germline CDR1 MDHEN, CDR2 SYDVKM. The CDR3 is made up of 15 amino acids. V shed 6 bases and J 1 base; nucleotides not matched to a gene: 8. The CDR3 loop is CASSPTGVGNTEAFF. DNA for the CDR3: TGTGCCAGCAGCCCTACAGGGGTCGGGAACACTGAAGCTTTCTTT.

The chain combines TRBV5-4 with TRBJ1-2; 9 bases are shared with TRBD1. The CDR3 sequence is 14 residues long. With 4 bases clipped from V and 4 bases from J, the junction kept 5 bases outside the gene matches. Germline values: CDR1 SGHNT, CDR2 YYREEE (reference sequence). CDR3 bases: TGTGCCAGCAGCCCGGGGACAGGGCCCTATGGCTACACCTTC. Translated: CASSPGTGPYGYTF.

The chain combines TRBV6-2 or TRBV6-3 with TRBJ2-3, with 11 bases aligning to TRBD2. The CDR3 consists of 15 residues. The J segment lost 3 bases and the V segment lost 6 bases, leaving 5 bases of the junction unmatched. The germline gives CDR1 MNHEY, CDR2 SVGEGT. CDR3 DNA sequence: TGTGCCAGCAGCAATCTAGCGGGAGGTACAGATACGCAGTATTTT. Its translation: CASSNLAGGTDTQYF.

This clone was detected once. This chain connects TRBV4-1 to TRBJ1-5, with 10 bases that match TRBD1. The germline CDR1 and CDR2 sequences are MGHRA and YSYEKL. V was clipped by 3 bases and J by 4 bases; unmatched bases: 9. There are 17 residues in the CDR3. For the CDR3, the DNA is TGCGCCAGCAGCCAGGTTCTCGGGACAGGGGTTAATCAGCCCCAGCATTTT. Amino acids: CASSQVLGTGVNQPQHF.